This T cell receptor beta chain was sequenced for a study of technical replicates of blood from a few donors. Germline loops: CDR1 MNHEY, CDR2 SVGAGI. V lost 0 bases and J 4 bases, leaving 10 bases between the germline ends. CDR3 length: 15 residues. The assay was immunoSEQ multiplex PCR, and TCRdb's table has in-frame clones only and misses some. This sample has 91,000 or so clones; about 95% occur once, and the top ten carry around 0.21%. The TCR was taken from a human donor in good health. The sequencing input was T cells isolated from PBMCs. The rearrangement joins TRBV6-5 to TRBJ1-3; D is perhaps TRBD1 (6 bases). CDR3 sequence reads: CASSYSGGAGNTIYF. The CDR3 DNA reads TGTGCCAGCAGTTACTCAGGGGGTGCGGGAAACACCATATATTTT.